This T cell receptor (beta chain) was documented in a study of regulatory T cells in long-lasting Graves disease. CDR3 regions were amplified by Arm-PCR using iRepertoire HTBI primers to build TCR beta libraries. TCRdb analysed the multiplex PCR reads with MiXCR anew, one entry per CDR3 protein. The sample shows approximately 400,000 distinct CDR3 sequences, about 15% of them seen only once. The time point here: newly diagnosed GD, antithyroid drugs for less than 3 months. PBMCs provided the RNA from which the TCR library was made. CDR1 is MNHEY and CDR2 is SMNVEV in the germline V gene (reference sequence). CDR3 size: 13 residues. V was cut by 0 bases and J by 1 base, with 0 bases left in between. This clonotype was detected only a few times. This may come from a read error, since a much larger clone is one base off. Separately, the same data were catalogued under a study of T cells in Graves' hyperthyroidism and ophthalmopathy.

The specimen comprised peripheral blood mononuclear cells (PBMCs), sampled at new diagnosis, from a patient treated with antithyroid drugs. The V call is TRBV27, the J call TRBJ1-4; D is ambiguous. The receptor comes from a woman under 40 with Graves disease. The CDR3: CASSLSTNEKLFF. Here the CDR3 DNA reads TGTGCCAGCAGTTTATCAACTAATGAAAAACTGTTTTTT. Variable domain in full (rest from reference TRBV27 and TRBJ1-4): EAQVTQNPRYLITVTGKKLTVTCSQNMNHEYMSWYRQDPGLGLRQIYYSMNVEVTDKGDVPEGYKVSRKEKRNFPLILESPSPNQTSLYFCASSLSTNEKLFFGSGTQLSVL.